The clone carrying this T cell receptor beta chain was seen a single time. Its antigen is as yet unknown. Sequenced by immunoSEQ multiplex PCR; TCRdb stores in-frame clones only, minus some. This sample yields under 80,000 clones, of which about 91% are seen a single time; less than 20% belongs to the top ten. With 2 bases removed from V and 4 bases from J, the gap between germline ends came to 18 bases. This CDR3 is built from 17 residues. CDR1 is LNHNV, CDR2 YYDKDF, per germline (reference sequence). The data are from a study of T cell responses to AZD1222 COVID-19 vaccine. Overall study context: Doses given second, at about 4 or about 12 weeks, were pooled. Study-level points and caveats: Targeting of unmutated variant regions was reportedly seen in nearly half of spike-specific TCRs. Just six or seven AZD1222 recipients tested seropositive at baseline. Recipients of two AZD1222 doses showed rising Spike-specific TCR breadth and depth.

The chain uses TRBV15 and TRBJ1-5, with D possibly matching TRBD1 (5 bases). This specimen was peripheral blood, taken on day 0 of AZD1222 vaccination. This receptor was identified in an adult in good health. The CDR3 DNA reads as TGTGCCACCAGCAGACCCGGTACGGGACCGGGGAATCAGCCCCAGCATTTT. Translating it yields CATSRPGTGPGNQPQHF.